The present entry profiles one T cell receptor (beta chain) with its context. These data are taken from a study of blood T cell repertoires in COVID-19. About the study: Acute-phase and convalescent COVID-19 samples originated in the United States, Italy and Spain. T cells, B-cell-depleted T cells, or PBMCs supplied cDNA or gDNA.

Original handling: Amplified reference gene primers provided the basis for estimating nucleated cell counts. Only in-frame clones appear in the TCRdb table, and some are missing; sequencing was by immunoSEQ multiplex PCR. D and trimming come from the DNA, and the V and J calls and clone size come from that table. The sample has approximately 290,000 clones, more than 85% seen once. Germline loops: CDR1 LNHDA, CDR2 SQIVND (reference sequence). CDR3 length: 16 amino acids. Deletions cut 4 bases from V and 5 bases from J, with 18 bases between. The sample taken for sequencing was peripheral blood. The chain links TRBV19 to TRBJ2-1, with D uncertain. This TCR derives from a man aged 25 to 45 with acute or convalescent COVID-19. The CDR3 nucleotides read TGTGCCAGTAGTAATCCCGGGTCTATTTCTAACAATGAGCAGTTCTTC. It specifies CASSNPGSISNNEQFF. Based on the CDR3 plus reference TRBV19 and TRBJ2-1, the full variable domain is DGGITQSPKYLFRKEGQNVTLSCEQNLNHDAMYWYRQDPGQGLRLIYYSQIVNDFQKGDIAEGYSVSREKKESFPLTVTSAQKNPTAFYLCASSNPGSISNNEQFFGPGTRLTVL.